The 12 T cell receptor beta chains in this list originate from one sample, sequenced in a study of spatial heterogeneity in lung cancer. The time point was: sample taken at primary tumor resection. These receptors are not linked to any known antigen. TCRdb reanalysed the 5' RACE reads using MiXCR and keeps one entry per CDR3 protein. The sample shows fewer than 7,000 distinct CDR3 sequences, around 7.7% of them seen only once. Whole-study results and caveats: Tumor mutation count correlated with how many alpha and beta TCRs expanded intratumorally.

The sample was lung tumor tissue, taken at surgery. Source of these receptors: a female donor with early-stage non-small cell lung cancer.

By share, this clonotype ranks as medium-sized (0.01 to 0.1%). This beta chain appears as a stray read in a library generated for alpha chains; its size is not informative. The gene calls are TRBV19 and TRBJ2-1; weak D call: TRBD2 (6 bases). CDR1 and CDR2 from the germline V gene are LNHDA and SQIVND (reference sequence). The CDR3 runs 15 residues. V was clipped by 4 bases and J by 5 bases, with 15 bases between them. The CDR3 protein is CASSSPRGVNNEQFF. The CDR3 nucleotides read TGTGCCAGTAGTAGCCCGCGGGGCGTGAACAATGAGCAGTTCTTC. Combining the CDR3 with reference TRBV19 and TRBJ2-1 gives the whole variable domain DGGITQSPKYLFRKEGQNVTLSCEQNLNHDAMYWYRQDPGQGLRLIYYSQIVNDFQKGDIAEGYSVSREKKESFPLTVTSAQKNPTAFYLCASSSPRGVNNEQFFGPGTRLTVL.

About this clonotype itself: This beta chain is off target for a library built for alpha chains, so its abundance means little. V gene TRBV20-1 combines with J gene TRBJ1-4, with 8 bases lining up with TRBD1. V trimming: 0 bases; J trimming: 2 bases; junction bases outside the gene matches: 5. CDR1 and CDR2 (germline): DFQATT, SNEGSKA (reference sequence). The CDR3 runs to 16 residues. In nucleotides, the CDR3 is TGCAGTGCTAGAGATAGGGCAGGGGGCACTAATGAAAAACTGTTTTTT. Translated, it gives CSARDRAGGTNEKLFF.

For this clonotype: This beta chain was picked up by a library intended for alpha chains and is off target, so its count carries little meaning. This sequence joins TRBV20-1 and TRBJ2-1; D not certain. The CDR3 covers 11 residues. Germline-derived CDR1 and CDR2 are DFQATT and SNEGSKA (reference sequence). Trimming shortened V by 5 bases and J by 5 bases, and 7 bases separated the two germline ends. The CDR3 here is CSAAGHNEQFF. The CDR3 nucleotides read TGCAGTGCTGCCGGCCACAATGAGCAGTTCTTC.

This clonotype was seen at least ten times. This beta chain lies outside the target of a library built for alpha chains; its clone size means little. V usage is TRBV5-1 and J usage is TRBJ1-1; D remains ambiguous. The V gene lost 6 bases and the J gene lost 0 bases, with 12 bases spanning the gap. This CDR3 is built from 14 residues. CDR1 is SGHRS, CDR2 YFSETQ, per germline. The CDR3 nucleotides read TGCGCCAGCACCCTTGAGCCCATGAACACTGAAGCTTTCTTT. Translation gives CASTLEPMNTEAFF.

Worth noting for this clonotype: This beta chain lies outside the target of a library built for alpha chains; its clone size means little. V is TRBV20-1 and J is TRBJ2-1; 10 bases line up with TRBD1. Germline-derived CDR1 and CDR2 are DFQATT and SNEGSKA (reference sequence). The CDR3 covers 15 residues. Trimming removed 5 bases from V and 5 bases from J; junction bases left unmatched: 9. The CDR3 DNA is TGCAGTGCTTACACGGGACAGGGGAGAAACAATGAGCAGTTCTTC. Its translation is CSAYTGQGRNNEQFF.

In its sample, this clonotype ranks as medium-sized. Because this beta chain is a stray read in a library intended to capture alpha chains, its abundance should not be given much weight. J is TRBJ2-3 and V is TRBV28; D possibly corresponds to TRBD2 (5 bases). V was pared by 6 bases and J by 2 bases, with 15 bases between. Germline lookup yields CDR1 MDHEN and CDR2 SYDVKM. The CDR3 is 15 amino acids. The CDR3 DNA sequence: TGTGCCAGCAGCCCCCTCAGTAGCGACACAGATACGCAGTATTTT. Amino acid sequence: CASSPLSSDTDTQYF.

This clonotype was seen many times. This beta chain came through as a stray read in a library set up for alpha chains, and its size says little. The chain has TRBV5-6 and TRBJ2-3; perhaps TRBD1 as D (5 bases). The V end was cut by 6 bases, the J end by 2 bases, with 16 bases between. Germline V lookup: CDR1 SGHDT, CDR2 YYEEEE. The CDR3 sequence is 15 residues long. CDR3 amino acids: CASIQNGASTDTQYF. CDR3 DNA sequence: TGTGCCAGCATCCAGAATGGGGCTTCCACAGATACGCAGTATTTT.

By share, this clonotype ranks as medium-sized (0.01 to 0.1%). The library was designed around alpha chains, so this beta chain is a stray read whose abundance carries little weight. The genes are TRBV20-1 and TRBJ2-7; no firm D call. Germline values: CDR1 DFQATT, CDR2 SNEGSKA (reference sequence). There are 13 residues in the CDR3. Trimming left V 3 bases short and J 3 bases short, with 12 bases between. CDR3 protein: CSASGGKGYEQYF. In DNA form, the CDR3 reads TGCAGTGCTAGTGGTGGGAAGGGCTACGAGCAGTACTTC.

This clonotype was found many times. This beta chain turned up in a library designed for alpha chains; as an off-target read, its abundance says little. The chain combines TRBV9 with TRBJ1-5; 10 positions match TRBD1. The CDR3 has 15 residues. V lost 3 bases to trimming and J lost 3 bases; unmatched junction nucleotides: 3. Germline CDR1 SGDLS, CDR2 YYNGEE. For the CDR3, the DNA is TGTGCCAGCAGCGCAGGGACAGGGGCCAATCAGCCCCAGCATTTT. It specifies CASSAGTGANQPQHF.

By sample share, this clonotype is medium-sized. Being off target in a library aimed at alpha chains, this beta chain has a size of little meaning. The genes are TRBV9 and TRBJ2-5, with 7 bases lining up with TRBD2. The CDR3 is 15 residues long. V lost 0 bases, J lost 5 bases, and 7 bases stayed unmatched. CDR1 SGDLS and CDR2 YYNGEE come from the germline V gene. CDR3 residues: CASSVVAGVSETQYF. The CDR3 DNA sequence: TGTGCCAGCAGCGTAGTGGCGGGAGTCAGTGAGACCCAGTACTTC.

By sample fraction, this clonotype is medium-sized (0.01 to 0.1%). This beta chain was picked up by a library intended for alpha chains and is off target, so its count carries little meaning. The chain employs TRBV5-1 and TRBJ2-7, with D uncertain. Germline V CDR1 and CDR2: SGHRS, YFSETQ. V was pared by 3 bases and J by 0 bases, with 10 bases between. The CDR3 has 14 amino acids. The CDR3 is CASSSTAFSYEQYF. The DNA of the CDR3 is TGCGCCAGCAGCTCAACTGCCTTCTCCTACGAGCAGTACTTC.

In this sample, this clonotype turned up a few times. Within a library made for alpha chains, this beta chain is off target, and its count is uninformative. This sequence joins TRBV7-9 and TRBJ2-5; D possibly corresponds to TRBD2 (6 bases). The ends were cut back, 1 base at V and 4 bases at J, with 13 bases in the middle. CDR1 is SEHNR and CDR2 is FQNEAQ in the germline V gene (reference sequence). The CDR3 totals 15 residues. CDR3 sequence (DNA): TGTGCCAGCAGCTTAGGTCAGGGAGGAGGAGAGACCCAGTACTTC. Residues: CASSLGQGGGETQYF. Combining the CDR3 with reference TRBV7-9 and TRBJ2-5 gives the whole variable domain DTGVSQNPRHKITKRGQNVTFRCDPISEHNRLYWYRQTLGQGPEFLTYFQNEAQLEKSRLLSDRFSAERPKGSFSTLEIQRTEQGDSAMYLCASSLGQGGGETQYFGPGTRLLVL.